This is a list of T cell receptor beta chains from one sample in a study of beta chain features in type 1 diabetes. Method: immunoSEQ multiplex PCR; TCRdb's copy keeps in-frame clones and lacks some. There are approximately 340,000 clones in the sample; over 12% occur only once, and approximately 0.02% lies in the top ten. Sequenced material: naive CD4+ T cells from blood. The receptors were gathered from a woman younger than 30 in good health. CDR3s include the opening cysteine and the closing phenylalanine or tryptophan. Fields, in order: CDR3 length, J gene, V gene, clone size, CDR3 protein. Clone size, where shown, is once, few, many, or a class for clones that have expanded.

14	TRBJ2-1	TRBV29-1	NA	CSVLTSGTYNEQFF
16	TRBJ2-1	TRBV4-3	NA	CASSQVVAGSYNEQFF
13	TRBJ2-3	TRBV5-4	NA	CASSSDPGTTQYF
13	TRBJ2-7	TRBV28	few	CASRQQGSYEQYF
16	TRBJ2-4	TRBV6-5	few	CASSYADRYIGNIQYF
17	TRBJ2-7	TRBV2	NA	CASSALGLAGGNYEQYF
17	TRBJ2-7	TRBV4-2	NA	CASSQVGSGLDAYEQYF
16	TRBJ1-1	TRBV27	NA	CASSPRAGQMNTEAFF
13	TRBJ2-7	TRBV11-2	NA	CASSFGRIYEQYF
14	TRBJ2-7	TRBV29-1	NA	CSVGHIDRVHEQYF
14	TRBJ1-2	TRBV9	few	CASSVDRGNYGYTF
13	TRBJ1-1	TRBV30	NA	CAWMLGGNTEAFF
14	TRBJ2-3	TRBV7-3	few	CASSLALATDTQYF
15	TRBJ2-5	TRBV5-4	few	CASSLGAVYQETQYF
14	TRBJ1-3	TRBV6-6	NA	CASILGSSGNTIYF
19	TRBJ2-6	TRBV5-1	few	CASSPRDRGFLSGANVLTF
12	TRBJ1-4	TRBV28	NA	CASRVAGGKLFF
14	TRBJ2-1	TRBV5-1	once	CASSLGWRSNEQFF
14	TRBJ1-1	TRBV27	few	CASSLSRVNTEAFF
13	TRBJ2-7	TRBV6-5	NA	CASSFLTGTGRHF
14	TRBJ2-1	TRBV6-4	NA	CASSDGVADDEQFF
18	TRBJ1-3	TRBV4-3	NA	CASSQAVLTGSSGNTIYF
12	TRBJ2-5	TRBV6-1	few	CASSARQETQYF
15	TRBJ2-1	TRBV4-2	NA	CASTSFVGTANEQFF
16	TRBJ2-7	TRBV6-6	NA	CASSYPRDRGHYEQYF
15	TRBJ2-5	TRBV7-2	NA	CASSPPGLPKETQYF
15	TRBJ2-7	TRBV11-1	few	CASSPRTSRGYEQYF
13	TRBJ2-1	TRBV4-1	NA	CASSQTGSNEQFF
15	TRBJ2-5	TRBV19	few	CASSRPGLPQETQYF
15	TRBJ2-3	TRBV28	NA	CASRGPIRSTDTQYF
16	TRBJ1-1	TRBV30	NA	CAWRWGQRGENTEAFF
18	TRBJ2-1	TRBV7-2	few	CASSLVGAGTRFKNEQFF
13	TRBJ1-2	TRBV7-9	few	CASSQDSRHGYTF
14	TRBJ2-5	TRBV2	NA	CAIRQRTGTETQYF
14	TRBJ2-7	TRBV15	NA	CATSVRGGDYEQYF
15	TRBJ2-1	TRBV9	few	CASSSSGNQYNEQFF
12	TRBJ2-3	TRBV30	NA	CAWSTSRDTQYF
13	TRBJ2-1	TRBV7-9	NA	CASRTTGTGEQFF
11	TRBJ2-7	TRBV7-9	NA	CASSATVEQYF
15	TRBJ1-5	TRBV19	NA	CASSMGRQDYQPQHF
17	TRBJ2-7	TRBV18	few	CASSPPVTRSLSYEQYF
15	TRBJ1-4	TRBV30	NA	CAWSGPTRGNEKLFF
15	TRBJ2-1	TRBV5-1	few	CASSLGTSGIDEQFF
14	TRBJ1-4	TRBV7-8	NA	CASSLGTVNEKLFF
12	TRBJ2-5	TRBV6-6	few	CASTSGQETQYF
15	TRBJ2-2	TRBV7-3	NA	CASSFSSVGTGELFF
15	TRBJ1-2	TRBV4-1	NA	CASSQDARGTYGYTF
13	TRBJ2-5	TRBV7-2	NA	CASSWDRQETQYF
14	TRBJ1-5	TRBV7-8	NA	CASSFAQGNQPQHF
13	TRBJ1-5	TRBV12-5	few	CASGKNRDQPQHF
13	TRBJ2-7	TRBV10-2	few	CASSDRGRGEQYF
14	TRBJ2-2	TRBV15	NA	CATSRATGAGELFF
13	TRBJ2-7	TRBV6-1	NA	CASSGLAFGEQYF